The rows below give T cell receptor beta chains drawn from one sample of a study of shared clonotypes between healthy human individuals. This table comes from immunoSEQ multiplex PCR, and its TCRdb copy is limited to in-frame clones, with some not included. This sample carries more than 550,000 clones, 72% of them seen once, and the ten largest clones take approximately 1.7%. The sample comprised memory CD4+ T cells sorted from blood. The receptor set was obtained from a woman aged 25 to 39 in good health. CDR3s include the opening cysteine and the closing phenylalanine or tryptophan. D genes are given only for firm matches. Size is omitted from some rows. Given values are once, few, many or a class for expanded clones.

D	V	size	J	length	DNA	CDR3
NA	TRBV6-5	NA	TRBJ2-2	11	TGTGCCAGCAGACGAGCCGGGGAGCTGTTTTTT	CASRRAGELFF
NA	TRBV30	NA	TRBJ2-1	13	TGTGCCTGGAGTGTACAGAGCTCGAGGGAGCAGTTCTTC	CAWSVQSSREQFF
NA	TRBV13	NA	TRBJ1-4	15	TGTGCCAGCAGCTTTTCGGTTGCAACTAATGAAAAACTGTTTTTT	CASSFSVATNEKLFF
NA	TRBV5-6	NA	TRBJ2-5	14	TGTGCCAGCAGCTTGGGTAGCTCTGGGGAGACCCAGTACTTC	CASSLGSSGETQYF
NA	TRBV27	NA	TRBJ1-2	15	TGTGCCAGCAGTCGAATAACAGGGATTTTCTATGGCTACACCTTC	CASSRITGIFYGYTF
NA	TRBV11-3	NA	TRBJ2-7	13	TGTGCCAGCAGCTTTAATCTGGTCGACGAGCAGTACTTC	CASSFNLVDEQYF
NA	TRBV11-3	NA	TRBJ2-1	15	TGTGCCAGCAGCTTAACGAGAAGCTCCTACAATGAGCAGTTCTTC	CASSLTRSSYNEQFF
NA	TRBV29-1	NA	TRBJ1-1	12	TGCAGCGTGAGAAGGGAGGGCACTGAAGCTTTCTTT	CSVRREGTEAFF
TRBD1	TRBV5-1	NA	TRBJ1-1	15	TGCGCCAGCAGCACACCGGGACAGGGAAACACTGAAGCTTTCTTT	CASSTPGQGNTEAFF
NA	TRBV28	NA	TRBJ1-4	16	TGTGCCAGCAGTTTACGCCGGTTCTCCACTAATGAAAAACTGTTTTTT	CASSLRRFSTNEKLFF
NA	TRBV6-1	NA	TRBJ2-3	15	TGTGCCAGCAGTCCAGAGGGCGACTGGGGGGCGACGCAGTATTTT	CASSPEGDWGATQYF
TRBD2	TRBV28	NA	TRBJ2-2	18	TGTGCCAGCAGCCCAGAATACAATAGCGGGAGTGAAGCCGGGGAGCTGTTTTTT	CASSPEYNSGSEAGELFF
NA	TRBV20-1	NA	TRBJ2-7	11	TGCAGTGCTGCCGCGGCCTACGAGCAGTACTTC	CSAAAAYEQYF
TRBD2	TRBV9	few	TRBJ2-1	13	TGTGCCAGCAGCTTCAGCGTAGCGGGTGAGCAGTTCTTC	CASSFSVAGEQFF
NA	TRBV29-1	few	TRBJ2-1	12	TGCAGCGTCAGATGGGGAAACAATGAGCAGTTCTTC	CSVRWGNNEQFF
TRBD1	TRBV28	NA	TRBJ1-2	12	TGTGCCAGCCTCGACAGGGGGTATGGCTACACCTTC	CASLDRGYGYTF
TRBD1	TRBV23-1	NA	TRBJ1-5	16	TGCGCCAGCAGTCAATCGAACAGGGGAGGATTTCAGCCCCAGCATTTT	CASSQSNRGGFQPQHF
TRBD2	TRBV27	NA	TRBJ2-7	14	TGTGCCAGCAGCCTGACTAGCTTCCCCTACGAGCAGTACTTC	CASSLTSFPYEQYF
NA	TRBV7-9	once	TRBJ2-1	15	TGTGCCAGCAGCTTAGTTATCGCGCGGGATGGTGAGCAGTTCTTC	CASSLVIARDGEQFF
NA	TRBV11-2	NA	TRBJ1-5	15	TGTGCCAGCAGCCGGTTGGGGGGCAACAATCAGCCCCAGCATTTT	CASSRLGGNNQPQHF
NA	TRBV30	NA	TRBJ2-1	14	TGTGCCTGGGAGGGTGAGGGACCCTACAATGAGCAGTTCTTC	CAWEGEGPYNEQFF
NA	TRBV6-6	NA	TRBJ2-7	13	TGTGCCAGCAATTCCCCTGGGTCCTACGAGCAGTACTTC	CASNSPGSYEQYF
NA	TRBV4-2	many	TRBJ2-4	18	TGTGCCAGCAGCCAAAAACTCGGACAGAGAGAAGCCAAAAACATTCAGTACTTC	CASSQKLGQREAKNIQYF
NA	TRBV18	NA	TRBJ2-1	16	TGTGCCAGCTCATTCATGGCCGATCGGGTGGTCAATGAGCAGTTCTTC	CASSFMADRVVNEQFF
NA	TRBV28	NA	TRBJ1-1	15	TGTGCCAGCAGTTTTAATAGGGGAGTCATTACCGAAGCTTTCTTT	CASSFNRGVITEAFF
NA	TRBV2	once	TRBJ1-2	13	TGTGCCAGCAGTGACGTCAGGGACTATGGCTACACCTTC	CASSDVRDYGYTF
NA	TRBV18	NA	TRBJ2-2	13	TGTGCCAGCTCACCATTAAACACCGGGGAGCTGTTTTTT	CASSPLNTGELFF
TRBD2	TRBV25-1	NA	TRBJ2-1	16	TGTGCCAGCAGTGGGGTAGCGGGCCGTTCGTACAATGAGCAGTTCTTC	CASSGVAGRSYNEQFF
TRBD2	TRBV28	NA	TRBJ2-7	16	TGTGCCAGCAGTTTAGTCGCTAGCGGAAGCTCCTACGAGCAGTACTTC	CASSLVASGSSYEQYF
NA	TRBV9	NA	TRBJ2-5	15	TGTGCCAGCAGCGTAGGTCTTACCAACCAAGAGACCCAGTACTTC	CASSVGLTNQETQYF
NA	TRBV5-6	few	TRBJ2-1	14	TGTGCCAGCAGTTGGAGGACGTTCTTGAATGAGCAGTTCTTC	CASSWRTFLNEQFF
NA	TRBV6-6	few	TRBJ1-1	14	TGTGCCAGCAGGGGAACGGGACTGTACACTGAAGCTTTCTTT	CASRGTGLYTEAFF
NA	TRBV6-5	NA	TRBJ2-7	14	TGTGCCAGCAGTTACTCGCAAGGGTTGGCCGAGCAGTACTTC	CASSYSQGLAEQYF
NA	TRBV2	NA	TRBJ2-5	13	TGTGCCAGCAAGAATAGGGGACAAGAGACCCAGTACTTC	CASKNRGQETQYF
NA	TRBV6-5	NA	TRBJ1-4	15	TGTGCCAGCAGTTACTCGACCGGGGGCAATGAAAAACTGTTTTTT	CASSYSTGGNEKLFF
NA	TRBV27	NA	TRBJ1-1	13	TGTGCCAGCGGGGGGCAGGCTTACACTGAAGCTTTCTTT	CASGGQAYTEAFF
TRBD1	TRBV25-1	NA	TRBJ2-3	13	TGTGCCAGCCGACAGGGAAGCACAGATACGCAGTATTTT	CASRQGSTDTQYF
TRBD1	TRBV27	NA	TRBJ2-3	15	TGTGCCAGCAGCCGACAGGGGGCAAGCACAGATACGCAGTATTTT	CASSRQGASTDTQYF
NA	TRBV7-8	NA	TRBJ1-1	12	TGTGCCAGCAGCTTAAGGGCCACTGAAGCTTTCTTT	CASSLRATEAFF
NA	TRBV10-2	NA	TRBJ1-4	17	TGCGCCAGCAGCAACATACCGAGGGCAGGTCCGAATGAAAAACTGTTTTTT	CASSNIPRAGPNEKLFF
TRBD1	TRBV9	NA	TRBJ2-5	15	TGTGCCAGCAGCACCCACAGGGGCCACCAAGAGACCCAGTACTTC	CASSTHRGHQETQYF
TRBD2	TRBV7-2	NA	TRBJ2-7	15	TGTGCCAGCAGCCAACAACTAGCGGCTACCTACGAGCAGTACTTC	CASSQQLAATYEQYF
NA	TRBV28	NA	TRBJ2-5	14	TGTGCCAGCAGTTTATTCGGCGGGAAAGAGACCCAGTACTTC	CASSLFGGKETQYF
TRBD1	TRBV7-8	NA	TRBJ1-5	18	TGTGCCAGCAGCTCCAATCGACAGGGAAGTTTGGGAAGACAGCCCCAGCATTTT	CASSSNRQGSLGRQPQHF
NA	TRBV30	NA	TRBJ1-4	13	TGTGCCTGGAGTTCGGATGCCTATGAAAAACTGTTTTTT	CAWSSDAYEKLFF
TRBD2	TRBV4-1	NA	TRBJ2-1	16	TGCGCCAGCAGCCAGGCGACTAGCGGAGTCTACAATGAGCAGTTCTTC	CASSQATSGVYNEQFF
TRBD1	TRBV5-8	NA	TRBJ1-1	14	TGTGCCAGCAGCTACGACAGGGGCGACACTGAAGCTTTCTTT	CASSYDRGDTEAFF
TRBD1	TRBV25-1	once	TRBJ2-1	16	TGTGCCAGCAGTGAGCCGGGACAGAGCTTAAACAATGAGCAGTTCTTC	CASSEPGQSLNNEQFF
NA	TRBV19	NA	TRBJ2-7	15	TGTGCCAGTAGTGCGGCTTGGACGGGGATCTACGAGCAGTACTTC	CASSAAWTGIYEQYF
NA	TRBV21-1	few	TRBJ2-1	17	TGTGCCAGCAGCAAAGCGCGGGACAGCGATTCCTACAATGAGCAGTTCTTC	CASSKARDSDSYNEQFF
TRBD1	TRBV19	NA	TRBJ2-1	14	TGTGCCAGTACCGGGACAGGGGTTTACAATGAGCAGTTCTTC	CASTGTGVYNEQFF
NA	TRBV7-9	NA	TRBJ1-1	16	TGTGCCAGCAGGACGGACCAAGGGCGGGCGAACACTGAAGCTTTCTTT	CASRTDQGRANTEAFF
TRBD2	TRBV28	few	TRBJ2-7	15	TGTGCCAGCAGCCGAATGACTAGCGGGTTCCCCGAGCAGTACTTC	CASSRMTSGFPEQYF
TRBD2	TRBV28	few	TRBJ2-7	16	TGTGCCAGCGGCATACCCGGGACTAGACTCGGCTACGAGCAGTACTTC	CASGIPGTRLGYEQYF